This paragraph reports one T cell receptor beta chain. The CDR3 is 17 amino acids. After removal of 4 bases from V and 3 bases from J, the junction contained 8 bases not matched to a gene. In germline, CDR1 is LGHNA, CDR2 YNFKEQ. Generated by immunoSEQ multiplex PCR, the TCRdb table keeps only in-frame clones and is missing some. Of approximately 150,000 clones listed, 85% to 90% are singletons. This sample is part of a study of control samples from healthy donors and cancer patients. The J gene is TRBJ2-3, the V gene TRBV4-2, with TRBD2 matching 12 bases. The sequence was collected from a man younger than 35 in good health. Sequencing used blood. CDR3 protein: CASSPYLAGGETDTQYF. DNA for the CDR3: TGTGCCAGCAGCCCCTACCTAGCGGGGGGGGAAACAGATACGCAGTATTTT.